What follows is one T cell receptor beta chain and its context. Its antigen is not identified. These data originate in a study of shared clonotypes between healthy human individuals. Germline V gene data show CDR1 as LGHNA and CDR2 as YSLEER. Trimming took 5 bases from V and 3 from J; bases not matched to a gene: 4. This CDR3 is built from 15 residues. The study, taken as a whole, reports: The sole specimen, blood, was sampled, and tissue repertoires likely differ.

Naive CD8 cells comprised CD45RO-negative, CCR7-positively selected cells, excluding terminally differentiated effector memory CD45RA+ cells. Only Caucasian adults living in Nashville, Tennessee made up the donor group. The run depth of the assay was deep. The assay was immunoSEQ multiplex PCR, and TCRdb's table has in-frame clones only and misses some. Altogether under 1 million clones are present, around 96% being singletons, with the ten largest covering under 0.25%. Sequenced input: naive CD8+ T cells sorted from blood. The clonotype was recovered from a young man in good health. The chain combines TRBV4-3 with TRBJ2-7; TRBD2 matches 13 bases. The CDR3 protein is CASSGLAGEGYEQYF. The CDR3 DNA reads as TGCGCCAGCAGCGGACTAGCGGGAGAGGGCTACGAGCAGTACTTC.